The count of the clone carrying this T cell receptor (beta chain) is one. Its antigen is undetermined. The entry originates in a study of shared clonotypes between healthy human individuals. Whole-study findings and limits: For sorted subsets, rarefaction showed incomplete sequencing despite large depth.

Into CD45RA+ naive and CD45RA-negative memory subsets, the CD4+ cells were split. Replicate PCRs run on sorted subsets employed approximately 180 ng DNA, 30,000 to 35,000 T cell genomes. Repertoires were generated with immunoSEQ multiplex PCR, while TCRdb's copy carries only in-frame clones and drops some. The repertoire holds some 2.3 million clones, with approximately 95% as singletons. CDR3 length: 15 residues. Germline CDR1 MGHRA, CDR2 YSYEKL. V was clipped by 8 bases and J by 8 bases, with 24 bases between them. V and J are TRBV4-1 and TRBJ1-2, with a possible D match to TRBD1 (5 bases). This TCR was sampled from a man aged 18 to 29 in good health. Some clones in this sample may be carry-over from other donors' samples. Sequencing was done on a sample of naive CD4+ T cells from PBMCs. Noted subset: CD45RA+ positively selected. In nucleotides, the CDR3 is TGCGCCAGCTCGGATTTAACCGGGACGGTGGACGGCTACACCTTC. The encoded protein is CASSDLTGTVDGYTF.